A selection of T cell receptor beta chains follows, all from one sample in a study of blood T cell repertoires in COVID-19. Assay: immunoSEQ multiplex PCR; the TCRdb copy retains only in-frame clones and omits some. Here the sample spans 150,000 to 200,000 clones, roughly 90% being singletons. The source material was peripheral blood. The receptor source for this set is an older woman with COVID-19, enrolled during active disease. Both conserved end residues are part of each CDR3. The order of the fields is CDR3 protein, CDR3 DNA, D gene, V gene, clone size, J gene. D genes are given only for firm matches. Clone size appears in some rows only: once, few, many, or a class for an expanded clone.

cdr3_aa: CASAGFSSYNEQFF
cdr3_nt: TGTGCCAGCGCGGGTTTTAGCTCCTACAATGAGCAGTTCTTC
d_call: NA
v_call: TRBV11-2
clone_size: NA
j_call: TRBJ2-1

cdr3_aa: CASSPGGQGNQPQHF
cdr3_nt: TGTGCCAGCAGCCCCGGTGGACAGGGCAATCAGCCCCAGCATTTT
d_call: TRBD1
v_call: TRBV11-3
clone_size: NA
j_call: TRBJ1-5

cdr3_aa: CASSYSRGNYGYTF
cdr3_nt: TGTGCCAGCAGTTACTCTAGGGGGAACTATGGCTACACCTTC
d_call: NA
v_call: TRBV6-2/TRBV6-3
clone_size: few
j_call: TRBJ1-2

cdr3_aa: CASSPTSVKQFF
cdr3_nt: TGTGCCAGCAGCCCTACTAGCGTAAAGCAGTTCTTC
d_call: TRBD2
v_call: TRBV2
clone_size: NA
j_call: TRBJ2-1

cdr3_aa: CAWRIRRQFTEAFF
cdr3_nt: TGTGCCTGGAGAATCCGGAGACAGTTTACTGAAGCTTTCTTT
d_call: NA
v_call: TRBV30
clone_size: NA
j_call: TRBJ1-1

cdr3_aa: CASSVVGGDEQFF
cdr3_nt: TGTGCCAGCAGCGTAGTGGGCGGGGATGAGCAGTTCTTC
d_call: NA
v_call: TRBV5-4
clone_size: once
j_call: TRBJ2-1

cdr3_aa: CASSIGQVQETQYF
cdr3_nt: TGTGCCAGTAGTATCGGACAGGTTCAAGAGACCCAGTACTTC
d_call: TRBD1
v_call: TRBV19
clone_size: NA
j_call: TRBJ2-5

cdr3_aa: CASSLDREGLGEKLFF
cdr3_nt: TGTGCCAGCAGCTTAGATCGGGAGGGACTGGGTGAAAAACTGTTTTTT
d_call: NA
v_call: TRBV11-3
clone_size: once
j_call: TRBJ1-4

cdr3_aa: CASNQGRERYEQYF
cdr3_nt: TGTGCCAGCAACCAAGGGCGGGAGAGGTACGAGCAGTACTTC
d_call: TRBD2
v_call: TRBV6-5
clone_size: NA
j_call: TRBJ2-7

cdr3_aa: CAWSPTARGRVGETQYF
cdr3_nt: TGTGCCTGGAGTCCTACGGCAAGAGGGAGGGTCGGGGAGACCCAGTACTTC
d_call: TRBD2
v_call: TRBV30
clone_size: few
j_call: TRBJ2-5

cdr3_aa: CASSFGRTANSPLHF
cdr3_nt: TGTGCCAGCAGTTTTGGCCGGACAGCGAATTCACCCCTCCACTTT
d_call: NA
v_call: TRBV27
clone_size: NA
j_call: TRBJ1-6

cdr3_aa: CASGDRKNEKLFF
cdr3_nt: TGTGCCAGTGGGGACAGGAAGAATGAAAAACTGTTTTTT
d_call: TRBD1
v_call: TRBV6-5
clone_size: NA
j_call: TRBJ1-4

cdr3_aa: CASRRVPGSSGNTIYF
cdr3_nt: TGTGCCAGCCGTAGGGTACCCGGGAGCTCTGGAAACACCATATATTTT
d_call: NA
v_call: TRBV19
clone_size: NA
j_call: TRBJ1-3

cdr3_aa: CASNPDGTTNTGELFF
cdr3_nt: TGTGCCAGCAATCCGGACGGGACTACCAACACCGGGGAGCTGTTTTTT
d_call: TRBD2
v_call: TRBV9
clone_size: NA
j_call: TRBJ2-2

cdr3_aa: CASSLDRTYEQYF
cdr3_nt: TGTGCCAGCAGTCTCGACAGGACCTACGAGCAGTACTTC
d_call: NA
v_call: TRBV6-6
clone_size: NA
j_call: TRBJ2-7

cdr3_aa: CASSSWGSGGTDTQYF
cdr3_nt: TGTGCCAGCAGCTCCTGGGGTTCGGGAGGGACAGATACGCAGTATTTT
d_call: TRBD2
v_call: TRBV11-3
clone_size: NA
j_call: TRBJ2-3

cdr3_aa: CSAPRGDTQYF
cdr3_nt: TGCAGTGCCCCCCGGGGAGATACGCAGTATTTT
d_call: NA
v_call: TRBV20-1
clone_size: NA
j_call: TRBJ2-3

cdr3_aa: CAWRDPHNEQFF
cdr3_nt: TGTGCTTGGCGGGATCCCCACAATGAGCAGTTCTTC
d_call: NA
v_call: TRBV3-1/TRBV3-2
clone_size: NA
j_call: TRBJ2-1

cdr3_aa: CAWIGKGAKNTEAFF
cdr3_nt: TGTGCCTGGATAGGTAAGGGGGCCAAGAACACTGAAGCTTTCTTT
d_call: TRBD1
v_call: TRBV30
clone_size: NA
j_call: TRBJ1-1

cdr3_aa: CASSLGTSGSIQYF
cdr3_nt: TGCGCCAGCAGCCTTGGGACTAGCGGGAGCATTCAGTACTTC
d_call: TRBD2
v_call: TRBV5-1
clone_size: NA
j_call: TRBJ2-4

cdr3_aa: CASSATGTGGSLNTGELFF
cdr3_nt: TGTGCCAGCAGCGCCACCGGGACAGGGGGGTCCTTGAACACCGGGGAGCTGTTTTTT
d_call: TRBD1
v_call: TRBV7-6
clone_size: few
j_call: TRBJ2-2

cdr3_aa: CASSAGGLNNSPLHF
cdr3_nt: TGCGCCAGCTCGGCAGGGGGACTGAATAATTCACCCCTCCACTTT
d_call: TRBD1
v_call: TRBV4-3
clone_size: NA
j_call: TRBJ1-6

cdr3_aa: CATSRDPGQGAGEQFF
cdr3_nt: TGTGCCACCAGCAGAGATCCAGGACAGGGGGCGGGTGAGCAGTTCTTC
d_call: TRBD1
v_call: TRBV15
clone_size: NA
j_call: TRBJ2-1

cdr3_aa: CASSPPDGASDTQYF
cdr3_nt: TGTGCCAGCAGTCCACCCGATGGGGCCTCAGATACGCAGTATTTT
d_call: NA
v_call: TRBV27
clone_size: NA
j_call: TRBJ2-3

cdr3_aa: CASSVEDSHQPQHF
cdr3_nt: TGTGCCAGCAGCGTAGAGGACAGCCATCAGCCCCAGCATTTT
d_call: NA
v_call: TRBV9
clone_size: NA
j_call: TRBJ1-5

cdr3_aa: CASSLGTSGSYEQYF
cdr3_nt: TGTGCCAGCAGCCTAGGGACTAGCGGCTCCTACGAGCAGTACTTC
d_call: TRBD2
v_call: TRBV6-5
clone_size: NA
j_call: TRBJ2-7

cdr3_aa: CASRSGGSSYNEQFF
cdr3_nt: TGTGCCAGCAGATCTGGGGGGAGCTCCTACAATGAGCAGTTCTTC
d_call: NA
v_call: TRBV6-5
clone_size: once
j_call: TRBJ2-1

cdr3_aa: CVSSYTIGVYEQYF
cdr3_nt: TGTGTCAGCAGTTACACAATTGGAGTCTACGAGCAGTACTTC
d_call: NA
v_call: TRBV6-2/TRBV6-3
clone_size: NA
j_call: TRBJ2-7

cdr3_aa: CATSAGQGFYNEQFF
cdr3_nt: TGTGCCACCAGCGCTGGACAGGGGTTCTACAATGAGCAGTTCTTC
d_call: TRBD1
v_call: TRBV15
clone_size: NA
j_call: TRBJ2-1

cdr3_aa: CASSLSQGFNEKLFF
cdr3_nt: TGTGCCAGCAGTTTATCACAGGGATTCAATGAAAAACTGTTTTTT
d_call: NA
v_call: TRBV27
clone_size: NA
j_call: TRBJ1-4

cdr3_aa: CASSLTGTSGTYEQYF
cdr3_nt: TGTGCCAGCAGCCTAACGGGGACTAGCGGGACCTACGAGCAGTACTTC
d_call: TRBD2
v_call: TRBV9
clone_size: NA
j_call: TRBJ2-7

cdr3_aa: CASSRRTGASATEAFF
cdr3_nt: TGTGCCAGCAGTCGCCGCACAGGGGCTTCGGCCACTGAAGCTTTCTTT
d_call: TRBD1
v_call: TRBV13
clone_size: few
j_call: TRBJ1-1

cdr3_aa: CAIKTTAGNYGYTF
cdr3_nt: TGTGCCATCAAAACGACCGCAGGAAACTATGGCTACACCTTC
d_call: NA
v_call: TRBV10-3
clone_size: NA
j_call: TRBJ1-2

cdr3_aa: CASSFAGTEGEKLFF
cdr3_nt: TGTGCCAGCAGCTTCGCAGGGACAGAGGGCGAAAAACTGTTTTTT
d_call: TRBD1
v_call: TRBV13
clone_size: NA
j_call: TRBJ1-4

cdr3_aa: CASSPRVLSYEQYF
cdr3_nt: TGTGCCAGCAGCCCCCGTGTGTTGTCCTACGAGCAGTACTTC
d_call: NA
v_call: TRBV9
clone_size: NA
j_call: TRBJ2-7

cdr3_aa: CSARKGANEKLFF
cdr3_nt: TGCAGCGCCCGGAAGGGGGCTAATGAAAAACTGTTTTTT
d_call: NA
v_call: TRBV29-1
clone_size: once
j_call: TRBJ1-4

cdr3_aa: CASSYSPSGTDTQYF
cdr3_nt: TGTGCCAGCAGTTACTCGCCTAGTGGCACAGATACGCAGTATTTT
d_call: NA
v_call: TRBV6-2/TRBV6-3
clone_size: once
j_call: TRBJ2-3

cdr3_aa: CASSLGGAYNEQFF
cdr3_nt: TGTGCCAGCAGCCTGGGAGGGGCATACAATGAGCAGTTCTTC
d_call: TRBD2
v_call: TRBV28
clone_size: NA
j_call: TRBJ2-1

cdr3_aa: CATSREQGYEQYF
cdr3_nt: TGTGCCACCAGCAGGGAACAGGGATACGAGCAGTACTTC
d_call: NA
v_call: TRBV15
clone_size: NA
j_call: TRBJ2-7

cdr3_aa: CASSQDRVIQETQYF
cdr3_nt: TGTGCCAGCAGCCAAGACCGGGTTATCCAAGAGACCCAGTACTTC
d_call: NA
v_call: TRBV3-1/TRBV3-2
clone_size: few
j_call: TRBJ2-5

cdr3_aa: CASSEGLRDQQYF
cdr3_nt: TGCGCCAGCAGTGAGGGACTTCGAGATCAGCAGTACTTC
d_call: NA
v_call: TRBV10-1
clone_size: NA
j_call: TRBJ2-7

cdr3_aa: CGGQVSYEQYF
cdr3_nt: TGCGGGGGACAGGTCTCCTACGAGCAGTACTTC
d_call: TRBD1
v_call: TRBV20-1
clone_size: few
j_call: TRBJ2-7

cdr3_aa: CATSPRTGSNQPQHF
cdr3_nt: TGTGCCACCTCCCCCCGGACAGGGAGCAATCAGCCCCAGCATTTT
d_call: TRBD1
v_call: TRBV19
clone_size: few
j_call: TRBJ1-5

cdr3_aa: CASSLDSGSQETQYF
cdr3_nt: TGTGCCAGCAGCTTGGATAGCGGCAGCCAAGAGACCCAGTACTTC
d_call: NA
v_call: TRBV5-4
clone_size: NA
j_call: TRBJ2-5

cdr3_aa: CASSPYGADYGYTF
cdr3_nt: TGTGCCAGCAGCCCCTATGGGGCCGACTATGGCTACACCTTC
d_call: NA
v_call: TRBV6-2/TRBV6-3
clone_size: NA
j_call: TRBJ1-2

cdr3_aa: CAISTDRAYGYTF
cdr3_nt: TGTGCCATCTCTACGGACAGGGCCTATGGCTACACCTTC
d_call: TRBD1
v_call: TRBV10-3
clone_size: NA
j_call: TRBJ1-2

cdr3_aa: CASSHRGGLEQYF
cdr3_nt: TGTGCCAGCAGCCACCGGGGTGGTTTGGAGCAGTACTTC
d_call: NA
v_call: TRBV6-2/TRBV6-3
clone_size: NA
j_call: TRBJ2-7